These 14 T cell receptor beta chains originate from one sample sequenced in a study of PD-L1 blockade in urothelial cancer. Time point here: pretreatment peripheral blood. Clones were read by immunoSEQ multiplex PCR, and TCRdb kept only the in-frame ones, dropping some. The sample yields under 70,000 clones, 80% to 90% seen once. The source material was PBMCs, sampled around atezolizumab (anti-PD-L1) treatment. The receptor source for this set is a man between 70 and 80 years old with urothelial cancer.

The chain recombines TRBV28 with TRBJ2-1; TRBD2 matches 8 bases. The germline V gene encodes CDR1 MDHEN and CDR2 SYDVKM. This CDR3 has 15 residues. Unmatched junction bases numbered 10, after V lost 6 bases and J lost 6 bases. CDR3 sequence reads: CASSATGAGGNEQFF. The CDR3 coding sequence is TGTGCCAGCAGCGCAACCGGCGCGGGAGGCAATGAGCAGTTCTTC.

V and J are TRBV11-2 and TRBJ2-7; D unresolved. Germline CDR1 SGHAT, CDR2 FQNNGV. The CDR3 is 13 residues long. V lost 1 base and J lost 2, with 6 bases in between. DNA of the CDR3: TGTGCCAGCAGCTTAGTGCGAACCTACGAGCAGTACTTC. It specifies CASSLVRTYEQYF. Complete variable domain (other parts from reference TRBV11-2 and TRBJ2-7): EAGVAQSPRYKIIEKRQSVAFWCNPISGHATLYWYQQILGQGPKLLIQFQNNGVVDDSQLPKDRFSAERLKGVDSTLKIQPAKLEDSAVYLCASSLVRTYEQYFGPGTRLTVT.

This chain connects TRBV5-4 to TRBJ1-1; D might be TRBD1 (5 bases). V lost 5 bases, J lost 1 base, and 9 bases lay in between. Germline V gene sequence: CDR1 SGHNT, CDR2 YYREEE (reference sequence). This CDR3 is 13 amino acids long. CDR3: CASSNTGNTEAFF. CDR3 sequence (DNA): TGTGCCAGCAGTAACACAGGGAACACTGAAGCTTTCTTT. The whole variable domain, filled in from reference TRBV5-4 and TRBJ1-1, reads ETGVTQSPTHLIKTRGQQVTLRCSSQSGHNTVSWYQQALGQGPQFIFQYYREEENGRGNFPPRFSGLQFPNYSSELNVNALELDDSALYLCASSNTGNTEAFFGQGTRLTVV.

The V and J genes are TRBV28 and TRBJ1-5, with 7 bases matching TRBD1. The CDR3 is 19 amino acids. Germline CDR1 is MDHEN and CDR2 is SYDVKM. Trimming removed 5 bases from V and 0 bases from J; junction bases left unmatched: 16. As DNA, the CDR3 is TGTGCCAGCAGTCACCTTTGGGACAGAGCTTATTATAGCAATCAGCCCCAGCATTTT. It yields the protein CASSHLWDRAYYSNQPQHF. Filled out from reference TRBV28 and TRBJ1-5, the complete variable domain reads DVKVTQSSRYLVKRTGEKVFLECVQDMDHENMFWYRQDPGLGLRLIYFSYDVKMKEKGDIPEGYSVSREKKERFSLILESASTNQTSMYLCASSHLWDRAYYSNQPQHFGDGTRLSIL.

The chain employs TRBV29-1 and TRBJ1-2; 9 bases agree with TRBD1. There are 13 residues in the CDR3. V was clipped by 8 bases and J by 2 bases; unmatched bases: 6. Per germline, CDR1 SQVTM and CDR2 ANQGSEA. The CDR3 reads CSIRDRENYGYTF. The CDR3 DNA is TGCAGCATAAGGGACAGGGAAAACTATGGCTACACCTTC.

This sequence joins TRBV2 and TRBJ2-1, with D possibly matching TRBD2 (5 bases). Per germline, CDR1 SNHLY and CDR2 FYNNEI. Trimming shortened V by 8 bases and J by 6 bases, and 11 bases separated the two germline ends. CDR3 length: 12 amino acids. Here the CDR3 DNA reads TGTGCCAGCCGGACTCTTAGCAATGAGCAGTTCTTC. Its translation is CASRTLSNEQFF.

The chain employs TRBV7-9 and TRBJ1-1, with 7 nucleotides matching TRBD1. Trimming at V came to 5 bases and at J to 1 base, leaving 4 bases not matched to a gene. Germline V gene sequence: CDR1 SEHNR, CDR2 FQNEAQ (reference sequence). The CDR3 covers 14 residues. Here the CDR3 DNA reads TGTGCCAGCAGCATGGGACAGTCGAACACTGAAGCTTTCTTT. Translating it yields CASSMGQSNTEAFF.

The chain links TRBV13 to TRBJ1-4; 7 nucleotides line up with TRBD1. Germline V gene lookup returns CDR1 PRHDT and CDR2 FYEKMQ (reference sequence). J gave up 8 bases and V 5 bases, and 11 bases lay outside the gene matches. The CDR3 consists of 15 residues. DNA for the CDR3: TGTGCCAGCAGCCAGGGGGGCGACGAAGGCGAAAAACTGTTTTTT. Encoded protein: CASSQGGDEGEKLFF. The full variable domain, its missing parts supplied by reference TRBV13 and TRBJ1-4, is AAGVIQSPRHLIKEKRETATLKCYPIPRHDTVYWYQQGPGQDPQFLISFYEKMQSDKGSIPDRFSAQQFSDYHSELNMSSLELGDSALYFCASSQGGDEGEKLFFGSGTQLSVL.

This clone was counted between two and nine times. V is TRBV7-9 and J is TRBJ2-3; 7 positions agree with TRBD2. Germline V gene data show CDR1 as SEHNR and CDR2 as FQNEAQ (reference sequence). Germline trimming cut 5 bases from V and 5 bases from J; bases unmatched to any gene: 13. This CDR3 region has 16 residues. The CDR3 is CASSPPLSGTGDTQYF. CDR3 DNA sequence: TGTGCCAGCAGCCCCCCCTTAAGCGGGACTGGAGATACGCAGTATTTT. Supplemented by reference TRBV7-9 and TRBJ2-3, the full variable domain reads DTGVSQNPRHKITKRGQNVTFRCDPISEHNRLYWYRQTLGQGPEFLTYFQNEAQLEKSRLLSDRFSAERPKGSFSTLEIQRTEQGDSAMYLCASSPPLSGTGDTQYFGPGTRLTVL.

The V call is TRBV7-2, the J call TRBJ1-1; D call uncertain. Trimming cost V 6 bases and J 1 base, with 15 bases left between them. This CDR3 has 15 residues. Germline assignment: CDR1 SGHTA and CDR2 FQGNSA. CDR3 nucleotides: TGTGCCAGCAGTCCCCACGCTGGCAGGAACACTGAAGCTTTCTTT. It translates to CASSPHAGRNTEAFF.

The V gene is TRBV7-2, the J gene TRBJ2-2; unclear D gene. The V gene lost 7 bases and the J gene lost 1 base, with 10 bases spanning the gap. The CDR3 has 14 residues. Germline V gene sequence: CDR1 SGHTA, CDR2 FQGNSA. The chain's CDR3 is CASTGFLNTGELFF. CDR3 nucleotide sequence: TGTGCCAGCACAGGTTTCTTGAACACCGGGGAGCTGTTTTTT.

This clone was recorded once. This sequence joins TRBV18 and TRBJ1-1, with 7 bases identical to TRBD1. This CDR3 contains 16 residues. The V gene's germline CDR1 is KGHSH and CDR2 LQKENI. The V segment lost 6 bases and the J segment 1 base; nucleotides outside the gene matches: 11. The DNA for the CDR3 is TGTGCCAGCTCCCCTGCTTTGGGACAGAGGAACACTGAAGCTTTCTTT. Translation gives CASSPALGQRNTEAFF.

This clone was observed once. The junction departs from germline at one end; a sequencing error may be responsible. CDR3 loop: CAGSEVGHQYF. For the CDR3, the DNA is TGTGCCGGCAGTGAAGTGGGCCATCAGTACTTC. The rearrangement joins TRBV6-1 to TRBJ2-5; D is uncertain. CDR3 size: 11 residues. Germline-derived CDR1 and CDR2 are MNHNS and SASEGT.

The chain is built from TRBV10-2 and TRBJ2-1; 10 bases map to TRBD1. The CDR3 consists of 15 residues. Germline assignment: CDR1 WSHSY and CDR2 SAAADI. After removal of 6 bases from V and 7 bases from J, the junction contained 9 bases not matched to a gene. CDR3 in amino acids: CASRADRGRFNEQFF. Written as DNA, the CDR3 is TGCGCCAGCAGGGCAGACAGGGGGCGCTTTAATGAGCAGTTCTTC.